This record looks at one T cell receptor beta chain sequence and its context. Antigen: not known. The data are from a study of Ad26.COV2.S vaccination and SARS-CoV-2 variants. Overall study context: Ad26.COV2.S shots went into the muscle once or twice, 56 days apart.

Treatment noted: around 19 received Ad26.COV2.S at low or high dose, single or two shots; about 5 received placebo; per-sample allocation not given. On day 63 after the first injection, vaccine and placebo recipients gave samples. Profiled with immunoSEQ multiplex PCR; TCRdb holds only in-frame clones, not every one. The sample holds around 300,000 clones, 75% to 90% seen once. Study outcomes and limitations: Non-spike TCR breadth was similar in vaccine and placebo recipients. Measures of TCR breadth and depth may have fallen short of total T cell responses.

Looked up from germline, CDR1 is ENHRY and CDR2 is SYGVKD. V was clipped by 2 bases and J by 2 bases, with 9 bases between them. The CDR3 contains 14 residues. This material consisted of peripheral blood, taken in a trial of Ad26.COV2.S vaccine versus placebo. The chain recombines TRBV10-3 with TRBJ1-2; D call uncertain. The sequence was collected from a person aged 18-60 years who received the Ad26.COV2.S COVID-19 vaccine or a placebo. CDR3 sequence reads: CAISEAQKNYGYTF. DNA of the CDR3: TGTGCCATCAGTGAGGCTCAGAAGAACTATGGCTACACCTTC.